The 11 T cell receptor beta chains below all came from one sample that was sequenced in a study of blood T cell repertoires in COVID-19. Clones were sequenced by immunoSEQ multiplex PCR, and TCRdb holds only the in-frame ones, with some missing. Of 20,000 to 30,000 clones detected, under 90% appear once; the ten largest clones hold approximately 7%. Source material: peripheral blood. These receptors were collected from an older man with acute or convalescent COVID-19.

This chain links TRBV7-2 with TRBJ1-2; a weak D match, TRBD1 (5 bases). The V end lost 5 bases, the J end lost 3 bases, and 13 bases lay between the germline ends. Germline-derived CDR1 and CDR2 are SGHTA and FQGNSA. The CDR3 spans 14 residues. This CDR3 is CASSPRWGDYGYTF. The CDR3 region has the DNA TGTGCCAGCAGCCCCCGATGGGGGGACTATGGCTACACCTTC.

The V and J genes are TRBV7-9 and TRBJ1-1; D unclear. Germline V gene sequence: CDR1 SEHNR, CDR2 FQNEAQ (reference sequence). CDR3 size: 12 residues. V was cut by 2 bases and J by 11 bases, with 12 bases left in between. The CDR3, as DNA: TGTGCCAGCAGCTTATACCTGAACACGGCTTTCTTT. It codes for CASSLYLNTAFF.

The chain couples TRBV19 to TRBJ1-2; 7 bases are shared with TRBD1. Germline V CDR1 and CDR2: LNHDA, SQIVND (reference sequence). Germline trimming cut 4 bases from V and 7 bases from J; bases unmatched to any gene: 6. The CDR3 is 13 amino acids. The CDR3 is CASSSTGALGYTF. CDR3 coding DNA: TGTGCCAGTAGTAGTACAGGGGCCCTTGGCTACACCTTC.

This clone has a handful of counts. Here the CDR3 reads CASSQEERGRYEQYF. CDR3 bases: TGTGCCAGCAGCCAAGAGGAAAGGGGTCGATACGAGCAGTACTTC. This chain links TRBV3-1 (or the pseudogene TRBV3-2) with TRBJ2-7, with D tentatively TRBD1 (5 bases). This CDR3 comprises 15 residues. Germline loops: CDR1 LGHDT, CDR2 YNNKEL (reference sequence). Trimming took off 0 bases at V and 4 bases at J, with 13 bases between the two ends.

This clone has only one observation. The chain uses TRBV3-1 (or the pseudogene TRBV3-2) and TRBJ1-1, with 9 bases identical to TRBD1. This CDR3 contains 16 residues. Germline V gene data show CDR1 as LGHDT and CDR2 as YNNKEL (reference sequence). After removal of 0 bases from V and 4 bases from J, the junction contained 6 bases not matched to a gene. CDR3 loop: CASSQEQGANFTEAFF. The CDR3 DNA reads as TGTGCCAGCAGCCAAGAACAGGGGGCTAATTTCACTGAAGCTTTCTTT.

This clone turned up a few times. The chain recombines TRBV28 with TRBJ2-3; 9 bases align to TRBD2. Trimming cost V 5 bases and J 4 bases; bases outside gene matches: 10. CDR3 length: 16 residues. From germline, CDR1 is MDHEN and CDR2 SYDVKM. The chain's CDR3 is CASSPVAGVRADTQYF. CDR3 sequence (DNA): TGTGCCAGCAGTCCCGTAGCGGGAGTTAGAGCAGATACGCAGTATTTT.

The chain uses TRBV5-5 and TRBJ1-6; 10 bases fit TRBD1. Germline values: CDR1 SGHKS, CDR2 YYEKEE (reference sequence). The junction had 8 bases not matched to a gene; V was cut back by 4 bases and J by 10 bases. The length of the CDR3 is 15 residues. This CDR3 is CASSLDRGAGSPLHF. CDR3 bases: TGTGCCAGCAGCCTGGACAGGGGGGCCGGCTCACCCCTCCACTTT.

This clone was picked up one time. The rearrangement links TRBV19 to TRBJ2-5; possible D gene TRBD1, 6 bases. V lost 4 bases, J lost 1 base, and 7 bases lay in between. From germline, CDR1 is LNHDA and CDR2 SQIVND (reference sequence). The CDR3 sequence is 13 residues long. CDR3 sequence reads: CASSRTVQETQYF. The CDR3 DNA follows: TGTGCCAGTAGTAGGACAGTCCAAGAGACCCAGTACTTC.

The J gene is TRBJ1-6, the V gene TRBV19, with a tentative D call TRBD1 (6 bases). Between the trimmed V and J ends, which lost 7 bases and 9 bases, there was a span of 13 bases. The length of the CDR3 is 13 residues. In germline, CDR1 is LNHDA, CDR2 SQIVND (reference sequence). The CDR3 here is CASKTGIRSPLHF. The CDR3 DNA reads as TGTGCCAGTAAAACAGGGATCCGTTCACCCCTCCACTTT.

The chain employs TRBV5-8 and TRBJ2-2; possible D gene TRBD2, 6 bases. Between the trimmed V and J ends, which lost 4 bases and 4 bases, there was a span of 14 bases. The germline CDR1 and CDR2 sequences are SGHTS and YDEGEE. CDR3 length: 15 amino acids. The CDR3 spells CASSQGLLGTGELFF. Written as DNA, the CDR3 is TGTGCCAGCAGCCAGGGACTGCTGGGCACCGGGGAGCTGTTTTTT.

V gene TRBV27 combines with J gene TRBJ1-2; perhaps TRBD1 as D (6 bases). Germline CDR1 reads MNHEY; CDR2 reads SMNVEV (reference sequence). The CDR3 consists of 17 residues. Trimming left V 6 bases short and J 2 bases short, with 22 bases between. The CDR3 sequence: CASSYSVGGGLNYGYTF. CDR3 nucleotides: TGTGCCAGCAGCTATTCTGTCGGGGGGGGGCTCAACTATGGCTACACCTTC.